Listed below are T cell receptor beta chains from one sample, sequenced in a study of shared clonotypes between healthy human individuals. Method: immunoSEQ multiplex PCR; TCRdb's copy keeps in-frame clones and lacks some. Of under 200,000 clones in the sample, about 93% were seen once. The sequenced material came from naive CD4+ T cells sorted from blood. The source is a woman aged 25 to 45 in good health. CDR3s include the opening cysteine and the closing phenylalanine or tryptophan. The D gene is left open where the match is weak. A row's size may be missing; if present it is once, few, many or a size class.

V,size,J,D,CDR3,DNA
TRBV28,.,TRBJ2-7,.,CASRLQGRDSEQYF,TGTGCCAGCAGATTACAGGGAAGGGATTCCGAGCAGTACTTC
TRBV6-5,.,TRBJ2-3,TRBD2,CASSFLSGSTDTQYF,TGTGCCAGCAGTTTCCTTAGCGGGAGCACAGATACGCAGTATTTT
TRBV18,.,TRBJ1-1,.,CASSPPEGSGTEAFF,TGTGCCAGCTCACCACCGGAGGGTAGCGGCACTGAAGCTTTCTTT
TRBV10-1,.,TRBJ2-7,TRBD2,CASSEGVAGDYEQYF,TGCGCCAGCAGTGAGGGGGTAGCGGGGGACTACGAGCAGTACTTC
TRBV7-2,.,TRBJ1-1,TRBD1,CASSQILTGKNTEAFF,TGTGCCAGCAGCCAAATATTGACAGGGAAGAACACTGAAGCTTTCTTT
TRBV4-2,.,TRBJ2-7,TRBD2,CASSQALAGVIEQYF,TGTGCCAGCAGCCAAGCTCTCGCGGGAGTAATCGAGCAGTACTTC
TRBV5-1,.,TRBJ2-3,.,CASSLARLSGTTDTQYF,TGCGCCAGCAGCTTGGCCCGACTAAGCGGAACCACAGATACGCAGTATTTT
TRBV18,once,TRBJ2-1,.,CASSPLGKEQFF,TGTGCCAGCTCACCACTTGGGAAAGAGCAGTTCTTC
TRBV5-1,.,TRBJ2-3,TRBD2,CASSGRLAGLVADTQYF,TGCGCCAGCAGCGGACGACTAGCGGGACTGGTGGCAGATACGCAGTATTTT
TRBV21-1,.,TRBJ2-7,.,CASSPRTSGKPYEQYF,TGTGCCAGCAGCCCGCGGACTAGCGGGAAGCCTTACGAGCAGTACTTC
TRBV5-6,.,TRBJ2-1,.,CASSTGAISSYNEQFF,TGTGCCAGCAGCACTGGGGCTATTAGCTCCTACAATGAGCAGTTCTTC
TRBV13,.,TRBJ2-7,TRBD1,CASSPQTGVENSYEQYF,TGTGCCAGCAGCCCCCAGACAGGGGTGGAGAACTCCTACGAGCAGTACTTC
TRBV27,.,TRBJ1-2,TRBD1,CASSSDRGTGGIQDYGYTF,TGTGCCAGCAGCTCCGACCGTGGGACAGGGGGCATTCAGGACTATGGCTACACCTTC
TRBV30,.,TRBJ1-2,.,CAWSIQNYGYTF,TGTGCCTGGAGTATCCAAAACTATGGCTACACCTTC
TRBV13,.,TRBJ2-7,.,CASSLSDSHYEQYF,TGTGCCAGCAGCTTATCGGACAGCCACTACGAGCAGTACTTC
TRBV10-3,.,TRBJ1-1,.,CAISESYRVTNTEAFF,TGTGCCATCAGTGAGTCCTACAGGGTGACGAACACTGAAGCTTTCTTT
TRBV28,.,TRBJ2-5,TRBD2,CASSKVAGPQETQYF,TGTGCCAGCAGCAAGGTAGCGGGGCCACAAGAGACCCAGTACTTC
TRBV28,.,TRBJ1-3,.,CASNSRGYTIYF,TGTGCCAGCAATTCCCGGGGGTACACCATATATTTT
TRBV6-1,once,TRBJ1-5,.,CATFGHPLSNQPQHF,TGTGCCACCTTTGGACATCCCCTTAGCAATCAGCCCCAGCATTTT
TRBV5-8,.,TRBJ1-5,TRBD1,CASSPGTDSYSNQPQHF,TGTGCCAGCAGCCCCGGGACAGATTCTTATAGCAATCAGCCCCAGCATTTT
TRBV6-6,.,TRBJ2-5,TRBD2,CASSQGLAGVQETQYF,TGTGCCAGCAGCCAGGGACTAGCGGGAGTACAAGAGACCCAGTACTTC
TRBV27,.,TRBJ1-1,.,CASRPYFLNSTEAFF,TGTGCCAGCAGGCCCTACTTCCTCAATTCGACTGAAGCTTTCTTT
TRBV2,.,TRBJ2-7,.,CASHPGRERYEQYF,TGTGCCAGTCATCCCGGCAGGGAACGATACGAGCAGTACTTC
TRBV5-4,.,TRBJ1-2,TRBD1,CASSSTGANYGYTF,TGTGCCAGCAGCTCGACAGGGGCTAACTATGGCTACACCTTC
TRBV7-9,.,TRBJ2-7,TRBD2,CASSPGPGTSPHEQYF,TGTGCCAGCAGCCCTGGACCCGGGACTAGCCCCCACGAGCAGTACTTC
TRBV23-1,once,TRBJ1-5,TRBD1,CASSQPKDRGFMGQPQHF,TGCGCCAGCAGTCAACCGAAGGACAGGGGCTTTATGGGGCAGCCCCAGCATTTT
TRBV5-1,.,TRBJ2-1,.,CASSRLGNEQFF,TGCGCCAGCAGCCGACTAGGCAATGAGCAGTTCTTC
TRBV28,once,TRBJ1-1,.,CASSSAQGLKTEAFF,TGTGCCAGCAGTTCAGCCCAGGGGTTAAAGACTGAAGCTTTCTTT
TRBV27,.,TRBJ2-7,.,CASRQIGTYEQYF,TGTGCCAGCCGACAGATTGGGACCTACGAGCAGTACTTC
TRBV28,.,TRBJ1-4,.,CASRRSGNEKLFF,TGTGCCAGCAGACGCAGCGGTAATGAAAAACTGTTTTTT
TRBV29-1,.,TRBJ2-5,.,CSVTGRRAYQETQYF,TGCAGCGTCACGGGACGCAGGGCCTACCAAGAGACCCAGTACTTC
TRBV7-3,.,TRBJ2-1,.,CASSLTFASSYNEQFF,TGTGCCAGCAGCTTAACGTTCGCGAGCTCCTACAATGAGCAGTTCTTC
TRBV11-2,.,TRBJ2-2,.,CASEGRQRTGELFF,TGTGCCAGCGAGGGGAGGCAGCGCACCGGGGAGCTGTTTTTT
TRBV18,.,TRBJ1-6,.,CASSPRQEGSPLHF,TGTGCCAGCTCACCACGCCAAGAGGGTTCACCCCTCCACTTT
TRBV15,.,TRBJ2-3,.,CATSRGAVGLDTQYF,TGTGCCACCAGCAGAGGGGCCGTCGGCCTAGATACGCAGTATTTT
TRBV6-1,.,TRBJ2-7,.,CASSDHRDMGVYEQYF,TGTGCCAGCAGTGATCACCGGGACATGGGTGTCTACGAGCAGTACTTC
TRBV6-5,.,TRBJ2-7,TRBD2,CASSYSKAGTYEQYF,TGTGCCAGCAGTTACTCGAAAGCGGGGACCTACGAGCAGTACTTC
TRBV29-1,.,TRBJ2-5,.,CSVGQTEGETQYF,TGCAGCGTTGGGCAAACGGAGGGAGAGACCCAGTACTTC
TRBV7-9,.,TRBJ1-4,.,CASSLDRLGEKLFF,TGTGCCAGCAGCTTAGACAGGTTGGGAGAAAAACTGTTTTTT
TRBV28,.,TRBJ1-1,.,CASSTGWNTEAFF,TGTGCCAGCAGTACAGGATGGAACACTGAAGCTTTCTTT
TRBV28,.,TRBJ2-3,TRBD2,CASNLGGAGITDTQYF,TGTGCCAGCAATCTCGGGGGGGCGGGAATCACAGATACGCAGTATTTT
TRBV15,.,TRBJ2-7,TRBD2,CATSRVRASGYEQYF,TGTGCCACCAGCAGAGTTCGGGCTAGCGGCTACGAGCAGTACTTC
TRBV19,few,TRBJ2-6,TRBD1,CASSIDLGQAGANVLTF,TGTGCCAGTAGTATAGATCTAGGACAGGCTGGGGCCAACGTCCTGACTTTC
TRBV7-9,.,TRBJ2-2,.,CASSLPRDPGELFF,TGTGCCAGCAGCTTACCCCGGGACCCCGGGGAGCTGTTTTTT
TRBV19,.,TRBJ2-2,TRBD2,CASSIRLAGEIFTGELFF,TGTGCCAGTAGTATCCGACTAGCGGGAGAAATCTTCACCGGGGAGCTGTTTTTT
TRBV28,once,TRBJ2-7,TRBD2,CASSPGGTGSHQQYF,TGTGCCAGCAGCCCGGGAGGAACGGGATCCCACCAGCAGTACTTC
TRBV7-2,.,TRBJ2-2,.,CASSWLLGGQGGTGELFF,TGTGCCAGCAGCTGGCTTCTAGGCGGACAGGGAGGGACCGGGGAGCTGTTTTTT
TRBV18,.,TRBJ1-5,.,CASSPAGDQPQHF,TGTGCCAGCTCACCGGCAGGGGATCAGCCCCAGCATTTT
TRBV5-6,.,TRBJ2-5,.,CASSTTTGLLFEQYF,TGTGCCAGCAGCACGACCACCGGGCTGCTTTTTGAGCAGTACTTC
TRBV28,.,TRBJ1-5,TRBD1,CASSGGQSSNQPQHF,TGTGCCAGCAGTGGGGGACAGTCTAGCAATCAGCCCCAGCATTTT
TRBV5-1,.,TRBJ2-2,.,CASSSLGVAGELFF,TGCGCCAGCAGCTCGTTAGGGGTAGCCGGGGAGCTGTTTTTT
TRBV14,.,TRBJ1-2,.,CASSQDKLGYTF,TGTGCCAGCAGCCAAGATAAACTGGGCTACACCTTC
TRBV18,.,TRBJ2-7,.,CASSQDSWEQYF,TGTGCCAGCTCACAGGACTCTTGGGAGCAGTACTTC
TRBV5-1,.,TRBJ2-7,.,CASSFRDAAYEQYF,TGCGCCAGCAGCTTCCGGGACGCTGCCTACGAGCAGTACTTC
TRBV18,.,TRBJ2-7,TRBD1,CASSPRTGVEQYF,TGTGCCAGCTCACCAAGGACAGGGGTCGAGCAGTACTTC
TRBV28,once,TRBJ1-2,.,CASSSRAGYGYTF,TGTGCCAGCAGTTCCAGGGCCGGTTATGGCTACACCTTC
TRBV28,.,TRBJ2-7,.,CASSLPGLRSEQYF,TGTGCCAGCAGTTTGCCCGGGTTAAGGAGCGAGCAGTACTTC
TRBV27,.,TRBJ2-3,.,CASSFRRGLTDTQYF,TGTGCCAGCAGTTTTAGGAGAGGGCTCACAGATACGCAGTATTTT
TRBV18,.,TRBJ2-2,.,CASSPGRDRTGELFF,TGTGCCAGCTCACCAGGCAGGGACCGAACCGGGGAGCTGTTTTTT
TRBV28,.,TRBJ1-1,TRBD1,CASSFPPGQGNTEAFF,TGTGCCAGCAGTTTTCCGCCGGGACAGGGGAACACTGAAGCTTTCTTT